The 25 T cell receptor beta chains below all came from one sample that was sequenced in a study of early T cells in non-severe SARS-CoV-2 infection. TCRdb reanalysed the 5' RACE reads using MiXCR and keeps one entry per CDR3 protein. The sample lists around 58,000 distinct CDR3 sequences, 9.5% to 15% occurring once. The specimen sequenced was whole blood. These receptors all come from an adult who was a healthcare worker with PCR-confirmed SARS-CoV-2 infection or an uninfected control (not recorded which).

The chain links TRBV6-6 to TRBJ1-6; a weak D match, TRBD1 (5 bases). Germline V gene lookup returns CDR1 MNHNY and CDR2 SVGAGI (reference sequence). This CDR3 is 13 amino acids long. Trimming removed 8 bases from V and 9 bases from J, with 14 bases in between. In DNA form, the CDR3 reads TGTGCCAGCGATATTGGGGGTAGTTCACCCCTCCACTTT. Translated: CASDIGGSSPLHF.

This clonotype has ten or more counts. The CDR3: CASSQASRHNEQFF. CDR3 nucleotides: TGCGCCAGCAGCCAAGCATCCAGGCACAATGAGCAGTTCTTC. This chain links TRBV4-3 with TRBJ2-1; D gene uncertain. V lost 1 base to trimming and J lost 5 bases, with 9 bases between them. The CDR3 sequence is 14 residues long. Germline CDR1 is LGHNA and CDR2 is YSLEER.

This clonotype was observed at least ten times. The rearrangement joins TRBV10-2 to TRBJ1-6; the D gene is possibly TRBD1 (6 bases). V dropped 6 bases and J dropped 9 bases, with 21 bases sitting between them. The germline gives CDR1 WSHSY, CDR2 SAAADI. The CDR3 spans 16 residues. Here the CDR3 reads CASSLNPGTPPSPLHF. The DNA of the CDR3 is TGCGCCAGCAGCCTAAATCCCGGGACACCTCCTTCACCCCTCCACTTT.

This clonotype showed up many times. The chain uses TRBV29-1 and TRBJ2-5; D unclear. Germline CDR1 reads SQVTM; CDR2 reads ANQGSEA. There are 13 residues in the CDR3. The ends were cut back, 6 bases at V and 0 bases at J, with 11 bases in the middle. CDR3 in DNA: TGCAGCGTACAGTTGGGGAACCAAGAGACCCAGTACTTC. Translating it yields CSVQLGNQETQYF.

At least ten counts were recorded for this clonotype. The V call is TRBV2, the J call TRBJ1-2; a possible D gene is TRBD1 (5 bases). V was trimmed by 4 bases and J by 7 bases, leaving 13 bases between them. CDR1 and CDR2 (germline): SNHLY, FYNNEI. This CDR3 contains 13 residues. The CDR3 bases are TGTGCCAGCAGTGCACCAGGGCCCATTGGCTACACCTTC. Translation: CASSAPGPIGYTF.

This clonotype has at least ten counts. V usage is TRBV7-6 and J usage is TRBJ1-1; 7 bases agree with TRBD1. The trim removed 2 bases at V and 0 bases at J, leaving 6 bases unmatched. Germline CDR1 SGHVS, CDR2 FNYEAQ. This CDR3 is built from 16 residues. The CDR3: CASSLNPTGMNTEAFF. The CDR3 DNA reads TGTGCCAGCAGCTTAAATCCGACAGGGATGAACACTGAAGCTTTCTTT.

This clonotype was observed a handful of times. The chain combines TRBV5-1 with TRBJ2-5, with TRBD1 identical over 7 bases. The J segment lost 5 bases and the V segment lost 3 bases, leaving 10 bases of the junction unmatched. CDR3 length equals 15 residues. Germline assignment: CDR1 SGHRS and CDR2 YFSETQ. The DNA of the CDR3 is TGCGCCAGCAGCTCCCCCCTGACAGGGCGGGAGACCCAGTACTTC. Translating gives CASSSPLTGRETQYF.

This clonotype was detected only a few times. This chain links TRBV4-3 with TRBJ1-1; D perhaps matches TRBD1 (6 bases). The ends were cut back, 3 bases at V and 4 bases at J, with 18 bases in the middle. CDR3 size: 16 residues. Germline loops: CDR1 LGHNA, CDR2 YSLEER. The CDR3 loop reads CASSQTYQGRPTEAFF. CDR3 coding DNA: TGCGCCAGCAGCCAGACCTACCAGGGGCGCCCCACTGAAGCTTTCTTT.

This clonotype was counted between two and nine times. This chain links TRBV9 with TRBJ1-2, with D possibly matching TRBD1 (6 bases). V lost 4 bases, J lost 4 bases, and 14 bases lay in between. CDR1 is SGDLS and CDR2 is YYNGEE in the germline V gene. The CDR3 is 14 amino acids. CDR3 region: CASSSGQSFYGYTF. The CDR3 coding sequence is TGTGCCAGCAGCTCCGGACAGAGCTTCTATGGCTACACCTTC. The whole variable domain, filled in from reference TRBV9 and TRBJ1-2, reads DSGVTQTPKHLITATGQRVTLRCSPRSGDLSVYWYQQSLDQGLQFLIQYYNGEERAKGNILERFSAQQFPDLHSELNLSSLELGDSALYFCASSSGQSFYGYTFGSGTRLTVV.

CDR3 sequence: CASSQEGKGVRGYTF. The CDR3 DNA follows: TGTGCCAGCAGCCAAGAGGGGAAGGGAGTGCGCGGCTACACCTTC. The chain uses TRBV14 and TRBJ1-2, with D unclear. CDR3 length equals 15 residues. Trimming removed 0 bases at V and 8 bases at J, with 16 bases between. Looked up from germline, CDR1 is SGHDN and CDR2 is FVKESK.

The chain links TRBV6-2 or TRBV6-3 to TRBJ2-1, with a weak D call TRBD2 (6 bases). Trimming removed 0 bases from V and 3 bases from J, with 15 bases in between. Germline CDR1 is MNHEY and CDR2 is SVGEGT. CDR3 length equals 17 residues. CDR3 residues: CASSYSPPGGIYNEQFF. CDR3 bases: TGTGCCAGCAGTTACTCACCCCCGGGCGGGATCTACAATGAGCAGTTCTTC.

This clonotype has a handful of counts. The chain joins TRBV12-3 or TRBV12-4 to TRBJ2-3, with D maybe TRBD2 (6 bases). The CDR3 is 16 residues long. Between the trimmed V and J ends, which lost 5 bases and 0 bases, there was a span of 15 bases. The CDR3 sequence is CASSGPASDSTDTQYF. The DNA for the CDR3 is TGTGCCAGCAGTGGGCCTGCTAGCGATAGCACAGATACGCAGTATTTT.

The chain links TRBV20-1 to TRBJ1-2; TRBD1 might be the D (5 bases). V lost 3 bases and J 6 bases, leaving 11 bases between the germline ends. CDR1 and CDR2 (germline): DFQATT, SNEGSKA (reference sequence). CDR3 length: 12 amino acids. CDR3 bases: TGCAGTGCTAGGACCGGGGCGGATGGCTACACCTTC. Translated, it gives CSARTGADGYTF.

Many counts were recorded for this clonotype. The chain recombines TRBV7-6 with TRBJ1-3, with a possible D match to TRBD1 (5 bases). This CDR3 is built from 14 residues. V was shortened by 3 bases and J by 0 bases, with 6 bases between the two germline ends. Germline assignment: CDR1 SGHVS and CDR2 FNYEAQ. The chain's CDR3 is CASSFDSSGNTIYF. CDR3 in DNA: TGTGCCAGCAGCTTCGACAGCTCTGGAAACACCATATATTTT.

There are many counts of this clonotype. The chain joins TRBV6-2 or TRBV6-3 to TRBJ1-2; D remains ambiguous. V gave up 10 bases and J gave up 2 bases, with 11 bases separating them. The CDR3 extends over 12 amino acids. Germline-derived CDR1 and CDR2 are MNHEY and SVGEGT. Here the CDR3 reads CATTVGNYGYTF. For the CDR3, the DNA is TGTGCCACCACCGTGGGAAACTATGGCTACACCTTC.

In this sample, this clonotype turned up once. The junction differs from germline at one of its ends, possibly a read error. The chain links TRBV20-1 to TRBJ2-3; 7 bases are a match to TRBD2. CDR1 DFQATT and CDR2 SNEGSKA come from the germline V gene (reference sequence). The CDR3 runs to 15 residues. The CDR3 reads CSARYRDYGTDTQYF. CDR3 coding DNA: TGCAGTGCTAGATATAGGGACTACGGCACTGATACGCAGTATTTT.

The chain recombines TRBV6-2 or TRBV6-3 with TRBJ2-7, with a tentative D call TRBD1 (6 bases). Trimming removed 8 bases at V and 2 bases at J, with 16 bases between. Germline V CDR1 and CDR2: MNHEY, SVGEGT. The CDR3 totals 14 residues. The CDR3 sequence: CASRVKDRAYEQYF. In nucleotides, the CDR3 is TGTGCCAGCCGTGTCAAGGACAGAGCCTACGAGCAGTACTTC.

This clonotype came up a few times. The chain uses TRBV11-3 and TRBJ1-2; D ambiguous. Germline CDR1 reads SGHNT; CDR2 reads YENEEA. The CDR3 is made up of 12 amino acids. V was trimmed by 1 base and J by 5 bases, leaving 5 bases between them. The CDR3 protein is CASSLGQYGYTF. As DNA, the CDR3 is TGTGCCAGCAGCTTAGGCCAATATGGCTACACCTTC.

There are many counts of this clonotype. The chain joins TRBV12-3 or TRBV12-4 to TRBJ1-2; D remains unclear. V was pared by 5 bases and J by 1 base, with 8 bases between. This CDR3 is built from 13 residues. In nucleotides, the CDR3 is TGTGCCAGCAGTCCGACACTTAACTATGGCTACACCTTC. Its protein is CASSPTLNYGYTF.

The chain employs TRBV20-1 and TRBJ1-5; perhaps TRBD1 as D (5 bases). Trimming removed 3 bases at V and 4 bases at J, with 13 bases between. The CDR3 runs to 14 residues. Germline V CDR1 and CDR2: DFQATT, SNEGSKA (reference sequence). The CDR3 nucleotides read TGCAGTGCTAGTCGGGGACGGTCAAATCAGCCCCAGCATTTT. Protein product: CSASRGRSNQPQHF.

This clonotype has a handful of counts. V gene TRBV20-1 combines with J gene TRBJ1-1; 7 positions agree with TRBD1. The V segment lost 0 bases and the J segment 5 bases; nucleotides outside the gene matches: 15. The V gene's germline CDR1 is DFQATT and CDR2 SNEGSKA (reference sequence). The CDR3 consists of 17 residues. CDR3 in amino acids: CSARDPGTASEGTEAFF. Here the CDR3 DNA reads TGCAGTGCTAGAGACCCCGGGACAGCGAGCGAGGGAACTGAAGCTTTCTTT.

This clonotype occurred many times. The chain couples TRBV20-1 to TRBJ1-6; the D is unclear. Germline V gene lookup returns CDR1 DFQATT and CDR2 SNEGSKA (reference sequence). The CDR3 loop spans 13 amino acids. Trimming removed 1 base from V and 5 bases from J, with 6 bases in between. CDR3 nucleotides: TGCAGTGCTAGAGCTGGGCATAATTCACCCCTCCACTTT. This gives the protein CSARAGHNSPLHF.

The J gene is TRBJ2-3, the V gene TRBV28; TRBD1 matches at 9 bases. Per germline, CDR1 MDHEN and CDR2 SYDVKM. The junction had 10 bases not matched to a gene; V was cut back by 3 bases and J by 3 bases. The CDR3 loop spans 17 amino acids. CDR3 bases: TGTGCCAGCAGTTTCTCCTCCTGGACAGGGGTGACAGATACGCAGTATTTT. Its translation: CASSFSSWTGVTDTQYF. Full variable domain (remainder filled in from reference TRBV28 and TRBJ2-3): DVKVTQSSRYLVKRTGEKVFLECVQDMDHENMFWYRQDPGLGLRLIYFSYDVKMKEKGDIPEGYSVSREKKERFSLILESASTNQTSMYLCASSFSSWTGVTDTQYFGPGTRLTVL.

In its sample, this clonotype was seen a few times. V gene TRBV7-3 combines with J gene TRBJ1-6; no definite D call. The V end was cut by 2 bases, the J end by 7 bases, with 9 bases between. CDR3 size: 14 residues. Looked up from germline, CDR1 is SGHTA and CDR2 is FQGTGA. The DNA for the CDR3 is TGTGCCAGCAGCTTACGAAACCGGAATTCACCCCTCCACTTT. It encodes CASSLRNRNSPLHF.

This sequence joins TRBV29-1 and TRBJ2-2, with 11 bases that match TRBD1. The V and J ends lost 8 bases and 3 bases, in that order; junction bases with no gene match: 5. CDR1 and CDR2 from the germline V gene are SQVTM and ANQGSEA. The CDR3 has 14 amino acids. The CDR3 DNA reads TGCAGCCTCAGGACAGGGGGCGACACCGGGGAGCTGTTTTTT. This gives the protein CSLRTGGDTGELFF.